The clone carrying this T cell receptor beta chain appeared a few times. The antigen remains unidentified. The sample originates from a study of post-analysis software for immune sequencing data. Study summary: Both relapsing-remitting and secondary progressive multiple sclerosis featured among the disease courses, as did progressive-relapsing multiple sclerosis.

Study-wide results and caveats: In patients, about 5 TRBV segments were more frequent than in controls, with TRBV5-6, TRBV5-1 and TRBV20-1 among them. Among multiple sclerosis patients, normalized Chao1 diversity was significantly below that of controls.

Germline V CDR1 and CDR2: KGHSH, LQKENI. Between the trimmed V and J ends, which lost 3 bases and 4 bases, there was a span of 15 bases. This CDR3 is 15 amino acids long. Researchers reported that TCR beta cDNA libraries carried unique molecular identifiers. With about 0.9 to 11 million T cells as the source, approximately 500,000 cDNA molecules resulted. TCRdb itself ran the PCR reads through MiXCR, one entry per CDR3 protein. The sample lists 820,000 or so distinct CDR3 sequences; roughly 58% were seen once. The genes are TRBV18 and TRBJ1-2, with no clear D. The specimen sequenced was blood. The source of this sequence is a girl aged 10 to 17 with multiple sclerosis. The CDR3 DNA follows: TGTGCCAGCTCACCCGCGGCTACGCCTTTCTATGGCTACACCTTC. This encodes CASSPAATPFYGYTF.